The rows below give T cell receptor beta chains drawn from one sample of a study of CD8 T cells in ankylosing spondylitis. TCRdb called the 5' RACE reads again in MiXCR, with one record for every CDR3 protein. The table shows roughly 700,000 distinct CDR3 sequences, with about 20% occurring only once. Source material: blood, either unsorted or a sorted T cell fraction (not recorded which). The receptors come from a male donor with ankylosing spondylitis. CDR3s include the opening cysteine and the closing phenylalanine or tryptophan. The order of the fields is clone size, CDR3 length, J gene, V gene, D gene, CDR3 protein, CDR3 DNA. The D gene is left open where the match is weak. Size values are once, few and many counts, or a class for expanded clones, and some rows have none.

>-|15|TRBJ1-2|TRBV5-1|-
CASSLGQAPGYGYTF
TGCGCCAGCAGCTTGGGACAGGCCCCTGGCTATGGCTACACCTTC
>many|14|TRBJ1-1|TRBV29-1|TRBD1
CSVEGQGKRAEAFF
TGCAGCGTTGAAGGACAGGGAAAGAGGGCTGAAGCTTTCTTT
>-|15|TRBJ2-7|TRBV12-3/TRBV12-4|TRBD1
CASSSHGTVSYEQYF
TGTGCCAGCAGTTCCCATGGGACAGTCTCCTACGAGCAGTACTTC
>few|14|TRBJ2-2|TRBV24-1|-
CATSGARNTGELFF
TGTGCCACGTCAGGAGCTCGGAACACCGGGGAGCTGTTTTTT
>many|16|TRBJ2-1|TRBV5-1|TRBD2
CASSTTSGRPYNEQFF
TGCGCCAGCAGCACGACTAGCGGGAGGCCCTATAATGAGCAGTTCTTC
>-|17|TRBJ1-2|TRBV4-2|TRBD1
CASSPGQGGGTDYGYTF
TGTGCCAGCAGCCCGGGACAGGGAGGGGGTACGGACTATGGCTACACCTTC
>many|16|TRBJ2-3|TRBV5-1|TRBD2
CASSYGTSGSTDTQYF
TGCGCCAGCAGCTACGGGACTAGCGGGAGTACAGATACGCAGTATTTT
>-|14|TRBJ2-4|TRBV6-2/TRBV6-3|-
CASSPDQSWNIQYF
TGTGCCAGCAGTCCGGACCAGAGTTGGAACATTCAGTACTTC
>-|16|TRBJ2-1|TRBV7-3|TRBD1
CASSLRAGQGNNEQFF
TGTGCCAGCAGCTTAAGGGCGGGACAGGGAAACAATGAGCAGTTCTTC
>-|17|TRBJ2-1|TRBV20-1|TRBD1
CSARSGGQGRSYNEQFF
TGCAGTGCTAGAAGCGGAGGACAGGGTCGGTCCTACAATGAGCAGTTCTTC
>-|15|TRBJ2-6|TRBV11-2|-
CASRTRSSGANVLTF
TGTGCCAGTCGAACAAGGAGCTCTGGGGCCAACGTCCTGACTTTC